These T cell receptor beta chains were read from a single sample in a study of cytomegalovirus exposure and HLA in healthy donors. TCRdb's copy holds only in-frame clones and misses some; the assay was immunoSEQ multiplex PCR. Here the sample spans about 140,000 clones, 80% being singletons. The material sequenced was PBMCs. The receptor set was obtained from a man aged 45-65 years in good health and CMV-seronegative. Each CDR3 is given with its conserved first and last residue. D genes are given only for firm matches. Clone size is not always given. Where it is, it says once, few, many or a class for expanded clones.

J: TRBJ1-2; V: TRBV28; size: NA; D: NA; CDR3: CAIFQGTYGYTF; DNA: TGTGCCATTTTTCAGGGCACCTATGGCTACACCTTC
J: TRBJ2-1; V: TRBV5-4; size: NA; D: TRBD1; CDR3: CASSLSGTGSYNEQFF; DNA: TGTGCCAGCAGCTTATCCGGGACAGGGAGTTACAATGAGCAGTTCTTC
J: TRBJ1-1; V: TRBV27; size: NA; D: NA; CDR3: CSTKDNMNTEAFF; DNA: TGCTCCACCAAAGACAACATGAACACTGAAGCTTTCTTT
J: TRBJ2-7; V: TRBV5-1; size: NA; D: TRBD2; CDR3: CASSLGLAGFYEQYF; DNA: TGCGCCAGCAGCTTGGGACTAGCGGGATTCTACGAGCAGTACTTC
J: TRBJ1-6; V: TRBV6-5; size: NA; D: TRBD1; CDR3: CASSRQGADGSPLHF; DNA: TGTGCCAGCAGTCGACAGGGGGCGGATGGTTCACCCCTCCACTTT
J: TRBJ1-1; V: TRBV7-8; size: NA; D: NA; CDR3: CASSLARRRENTEAFF; DNA: TGTGCCAGCAGCTTAGCTCGACGCAGGGAAAACACTGAAGCTTTCTTT
J: TRBJ2-7; V: TRBV9; size: NA; D: TRBD1; CDR3: CASSVASGQGGSYEQYF; DNA: TGTGCCAGCAGCGTAGCATCGGGACAGGGCGGATCCTACGAGCAGTACTTC
J: TRBJ2-1; V: TRBV18; size: NA; D: TRBD2; CDR3: CASSPISSGGYNEQFF; DNA: TGTGCCAGCTCACCAATTTCTAGCGGGGGTTACAATGAGCAGTTCTTC
J: TRBJ2-5; V: TRBV2; size: once; D: TRBD1; CDR3: CASSGGQQETQYF; DNA: TGTGCCAGCAGTGGGGGACAGCAAGAGACCCAGTACTTC
J: TRBJ2-1; V: TRBV20-1; size: once; D: NA; CDR3: CSASINEQFF; DNA: TGCAGTGCGTCAATCAATGAGCAGTTCTTC
J: TRBJ1-2; V: TRBV19; size: NA; D: NA; CDR3: CASSFTLDSPRNGYTF; DNA: TGTGCCAGTAGTTTCACCTTGGACAGTCCTAGGAATGGCTACACCTTC
J: TRBJ1-4; V: TRBV7-9; size: NA; D: TRBD1; CDR3: CASSATGATNEKLFF; DNA: TGTGCCAGCAGCGCAACAGGGGCAACTAATGAAAAACTGTTTTTT
J: TRBJ2-7; V: TRBV27; size: NA; D: NA; CDR3: CASSLALGQAEQYF; DNA: TGTGCCAGCAGTTTAGCCCTCGGCCAGGCCGAGCAGTACTTC
J: TRBJ2-7; V: TRBV27; size: NA; D: TRBD1; CDR3: CASSWDRVEQYF; DNA: TGTGCCAGCAGTTGGGACAGGGTCGAGCAGTACTTC
J: TRBJ2-7; V: TRBV29-1; size: NA; D: TRBD2; CDR3: CSDSLAGGPRDEQYF; DNA: TGCAGCGATTCACTAGCGGGAGGGCCCCGGGACGAGCAGTACTTC
J: TRBJ1-6; V: TRBV28; size: NA; D: NA; CDR3: CASREDNSPLHF; DNA: TGTGCCAGCCGGGAGGATAATTCACCCCTCCACTTT
J: TRBJ2-7; V: TRBV5-1; size: few; D: NA; CDR3: CASSLGDNYEQYF; DNA: TGCGCCAGCAGCTTGGGGGACAACTACGAGCAGTACTTC
J: TRBJ2-1; V: TRBV9; size: NA; D: TRBD2; CDR3: CASSVGPLLAGVNNEQFF; DNA: TGTGCCAGCAGCGTAGGGCCCCTCCTAGCGGGAGTGAACAATGAGCAGTTCTTC
J: TRBJ2-1; V: TRBV5-1; size: NA; D: TRBD2; CDR3: CASSPTSGRGDEQFF; DNA: TGCGCCAGCAGCCCGACTAGCGGGAGGGGCGATGAGCAGTTCTTC
J: TRBJ2-3; V: TRBV15; size: NA; D: TRBD2; CDR3: CATSRGLATPTDTQYF; DNA: TGTGCCACCAGCCGAGGACTAGCCACCCCCACAGATACGCAGTATTTT
J: TRBJ2-5; V: TRBV19; size: NA; D: NA; CDR3: CASSSPGTQYF; DNA: TGTGCCAGTAGTTCCCCGGGGACCCAGTACTTC
J: TRBJ1-2; V: TRBV7-9; size: NA; D: NA; CDR3: CASSLQARPTNYGYTF; DNA: TGTGCCAGCAGCCTGCAGGCCAGGCCTACTAACTATGGCTACACCTTC
J: TRBJ2-3; V: TRBV7-9; size: NA; D: TRBD2; CDR3: CASSLIAGSTDTQYF; DNA: TGTGCCAGCAGCTTAATAGCGGGGAGCACAGATACGCAGTATTTT
J: TRBJ1-5; V: TRBV15; size: NA; D: NA; CDR3: CATSGWGRKGNQPQHF; DNA: TGTGCCACCAGCGGGTGGGGGCGAAAAGGCAATCAGCCCCAGCATTTT
J: TRBJ1-2; V: TRBV27; size: NA; D: TRBD1; CDR3: CASSRTGGKNYGYTF; DNA: TGTGCCAGCAGCCGGACAGGGGGCAAAAACTATGGCTACACCTTC
J: TRBJ2-1; V: TRBV18; size: NA; D: TRBD2; CDR3: CASSPSSSGDYNEQFF; DNA: TGTGCCAGCTCACCCTCGAGTAGCGGGGATTACAATGAGCAGTTCTTC
J: TRBJ2-7; V: TRBV5-8; size: NA; D: TRBD1; CDR3: CASSWPGQGAPYEQYF; DNA: TGTGCCAGCAGCTGGCCGGGACAGGGGGCACCCTACGAGCAGTACTTC
J: TRBJ1-1; V: TRBV5-4; size: NA; D: NA; CDR3: CASSPRGRTEAFF; DNA: TGTGCCAGCAGCCCACGGGGGAGGACTGAAGCTTTCTTT
J: TRBJ2-1; V: TRBV6-5; size: NA; D: TRBD2; CDR3: CASSYPLAGGYNEQFF; DNA: TGTGCCAGCAGTTACCCGCTGGCGGGGGGTTACAATGAGCAGTTCTTC
J: TRBJ1-1; V: TRBV13; size: few; D: NA; CDR3: CASSFGGGTTEAFF; DNA: TGTGCCAGCAGTTTTGGGGGGGGGACGACTGAAGCTTTCTTT
J: TRBJ2-1; V: TRBV28; size: once; D: TRBD1; CDR3: CASKNTGGTPYNEQFF; DNA: TGTGCCAGCAAAAACACAGGGGGTACTCCCTACAATGAGCAGTTCTTC
J: TRBJ2-1; V: TRBV5-6; size: NA; D: TRBD1; CDR3: CASSRQGVHEQFF; DNA: TGTGCCAGCAGCCGACAGGGGGTACATGAGCAGTTCTTC
J: TRBJ2-5; V: TRBV28; size: NA; D: NA; CDR3: CASSPGETQYF; DNA: TGTGCCAGCAGTCCCGGGGAGACCCAGTACTTC
J: TRBJ2-7; V: TRBV18; size: NA; D: NA; CDR3: CASSPGSRNEQYF; DNA: TGTGCCAGCTCACCGGGCAGCCGAAACGAGCAGTACTTC
J: TRBJ2-3; V: TRBV5-4; size: NA; D: TRBD2; CDR3: CASSTRDYTDTQYF; DNA: TGTGCCAGCAGCACCCGGGACTACACAGATACGCAGTATTTT
J: TRBJ2-1; V: TRBV5-1; size: NA; D: TRBD2; CDR3: CASSLTSGSREQFF; DNA: TGCGCCAGCAGCTTGACTAGCGGGAGCAGGGAGCAGTTCTTC
J: TRBJ1-1; V: TRBV27; size: NA; D: NA; CDR3: CASSLLQPSRTEAFF; DNA: TGTGCCAGCAGTTTGCTCCAGCCTTCTAGGACTGAAGCTTTCTTT
J: TRBJ2-3; V: TRBV14; size: NA; D: NA; CDR3: CASSQGDFTDTQYF; DNA: TGTGCCAGCAGCCAAGGGGACTTCACAGATACGCAGTATTTT
J: TRBJ2-5; V: TRBV9; size: NA; D: NA; CDR3: CASSVRLTQETQYF; DNA: TGTGCCAGCAGCGTTAGACTTACTCAAGAGACCCAGTACTTC
J: TRBJ1-2; V: TRBV20-1; size: NA; D: TRBD1; CDR3: CSAQGADGYTF; DNA: TGCAGTGCGCAGGGGGCCGATGGCTACACCTTC
J: TRBJ1-3; V: TRBV5-1; size: NA; D: NA; CDR3: CASSSGGGSGNTIYF; DNA: TGCGCCAGCAGCTCGGGGGGCGGCTCTGGAAACACCATATATTTT
J: TRBJ1-1; V: TRBV28; size: NA; D: NA; CDR3: CASSVVGLEGSTEAFF; DNA: TGTGCCAGCAGCGTCGTCGGCCTCGAGGGCAGCACTGAAGCTTTCTTT
J: TRBJ2-1; V: TRBV7-9; size: NA; D: NA; CDR3: CASREPGEQFF; DNA: TGTGCCAGCAGAGAGCCTGGTGAGCAGTTCTTC
J: TRBJ2-1; V: TRBV4-1; size: NA; D: NA; CDR3: CASSQDHYNEQFF; DNA: TGCGCCAGCAGCCAAGATCACTACAATGAGCAGTTCTTC
J: TRBJ2-3; V: TRBV2; size: NA; D: NA; CDR3: CASSLHRRGATDTQYF; DNA: TGTGCCAGCAGCCTACACCGGCGGGGCGCAACAGATACGCAGTATTTT
J: TRBJ1-1; V: TRBV7-8; size: NA; D: TRBD1; CDR3: CASSFFRGVNTEAFF; DNA: TGTGCCAGCAGCTTCTTCAGGGGGGTGAACACTGAAGCTTTCTTT
J: TRBJ2-2; V: TRBV28; size: NA; D: TRBD1; CDR3: CASSSPPGQKGAGELFF; DNA: TGTGCCAGCAGTTCACCTCCGGGACAGAAAGGGGCCGGGGAGCTGTTTTTT
J: TRBJ1-1; V: TRBV10-1; size: NA; D: NA; CDR3: CASSESPGGTEAFF; DNA: TGCGCCAGCAGTGAGTCGCCCGGGGGTACTGAAGCTTTCTTT
J: TRBJ1-1; V: TRBV18; size: NA; D: TRBD1; CDR3: CASSRDKQGLTEAFF; DNA: TGTGCCAGCTCTAGAGACAAACAGGGGCTAACTGAAGCTTTCTTT
J: TRBJ1-1; V: TRBV5-4; size: once; D: NA; CDR3: CASSPGENTEAFF; DNA: TGTGCCAGCAGCCCGGGAGAGAACACTGAAGCTTTCTTT